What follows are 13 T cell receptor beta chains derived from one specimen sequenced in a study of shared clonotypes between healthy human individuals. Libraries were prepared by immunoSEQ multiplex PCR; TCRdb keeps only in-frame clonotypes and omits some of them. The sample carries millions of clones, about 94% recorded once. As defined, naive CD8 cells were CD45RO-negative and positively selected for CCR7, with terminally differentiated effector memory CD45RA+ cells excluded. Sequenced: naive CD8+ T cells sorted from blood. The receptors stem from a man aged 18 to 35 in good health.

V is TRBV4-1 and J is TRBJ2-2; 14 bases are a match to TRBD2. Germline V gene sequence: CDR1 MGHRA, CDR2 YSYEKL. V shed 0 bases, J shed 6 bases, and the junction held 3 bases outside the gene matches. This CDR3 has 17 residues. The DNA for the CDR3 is TGCGCCAGCAGCCAAGAGGGACTAGCGGGAGTTTCCGGGGAGCTGTTTTTT. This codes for CASSQEGLAGVSGELFF.

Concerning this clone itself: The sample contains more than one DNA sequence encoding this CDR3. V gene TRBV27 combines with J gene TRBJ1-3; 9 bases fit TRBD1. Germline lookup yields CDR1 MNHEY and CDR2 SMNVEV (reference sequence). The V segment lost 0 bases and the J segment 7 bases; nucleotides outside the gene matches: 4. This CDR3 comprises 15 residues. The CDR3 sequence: CASSLSAGTGNTIYF. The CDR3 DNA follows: TGTGCCAGCAGTTTATCCGCGGGGACAGGGAACACCATATATTTT.

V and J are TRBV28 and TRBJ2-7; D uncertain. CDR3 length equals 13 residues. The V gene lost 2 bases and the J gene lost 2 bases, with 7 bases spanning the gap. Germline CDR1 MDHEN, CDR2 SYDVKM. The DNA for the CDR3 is TGTGCCAGCAGTTTACCTCTCACCTACGAGCAGTACTTC. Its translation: CASSLPLTYEQYF.

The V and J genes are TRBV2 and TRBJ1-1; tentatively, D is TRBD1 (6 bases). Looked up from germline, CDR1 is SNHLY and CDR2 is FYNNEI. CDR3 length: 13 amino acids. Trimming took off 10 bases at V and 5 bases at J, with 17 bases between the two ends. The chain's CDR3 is CAISQGLWTEAFF. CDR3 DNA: TGTGCCATTTCACAGGGACTGTGGACTGAAGCTTTCTTT. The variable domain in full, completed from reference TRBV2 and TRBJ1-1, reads EPEVTQTPSHQVTQMGQEVILRCVPISNHLYFYWYRQILGQKVEFLVSFYNNEISEKSEIFDDQFSVERPDGSNFTLKIRSTKLEDSAMYFCAISQGLWTEAFFGQGTRLTVV.

The CDR3 region is CASHIPGTSGGSSYEQYF. In DNA, the CDR3 is TGTGCCAGCCACATTCCCGGGACTAGCGGGGGGAGCTCCTACGAGCAGTACTTC. The chain recombines TRBV2 with TRBJ2-7, with TRBD2 matching over 15 bases. The CDR3 runs to 18 residues. CDR1 SNHLY and CDR2 FYNNEI come from the germline V gene. Trimming cost V 8 bases and J 0 bases; bases outside gene matches: 11.

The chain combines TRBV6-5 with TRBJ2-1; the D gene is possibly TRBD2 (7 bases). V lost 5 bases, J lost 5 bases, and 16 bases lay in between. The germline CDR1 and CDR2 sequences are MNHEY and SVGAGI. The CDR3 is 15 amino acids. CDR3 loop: CASSPGGPVNNEQFF. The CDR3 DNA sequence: TGTGCCAGCAGTCCCGGGGGGCCGGTTAACAATGAGCAGTTCTTC.

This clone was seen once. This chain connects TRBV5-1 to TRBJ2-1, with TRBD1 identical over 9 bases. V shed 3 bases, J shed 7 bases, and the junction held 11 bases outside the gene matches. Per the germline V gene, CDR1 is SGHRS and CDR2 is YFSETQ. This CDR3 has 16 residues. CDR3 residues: CASSWRGQGEGNEQFF. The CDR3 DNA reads TGCGCCAGCAGCTGGAGGGGACAGGGAGAAGGGAATGAGCAGTTCTTC. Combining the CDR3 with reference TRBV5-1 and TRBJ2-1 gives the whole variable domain KAGVTQTPRYLIKTRGQQVTLSCSPISGHRSVSWYQQTPGQGLQFLFEYFSETQRNKGNFPGRFSGRQFSNSRSEMNVSTLELGDSALYLCASSWRGQGEGNEQFFGPGTRLTVL.

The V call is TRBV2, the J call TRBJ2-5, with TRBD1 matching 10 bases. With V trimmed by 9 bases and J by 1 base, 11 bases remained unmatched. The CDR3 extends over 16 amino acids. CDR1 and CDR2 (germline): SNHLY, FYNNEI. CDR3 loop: CASLPPGQGIQETQYF. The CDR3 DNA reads TGTGCCAGTTTACCCCCGGGACAGGGGATCCAAGAGACCCAGTACTTC.

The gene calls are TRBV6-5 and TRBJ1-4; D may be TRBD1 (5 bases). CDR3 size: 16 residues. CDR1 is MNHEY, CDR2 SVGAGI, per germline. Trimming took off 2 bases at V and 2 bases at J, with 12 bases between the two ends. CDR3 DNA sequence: TGTGCCAGCAGTTACGGCAGGGTCCCGACTAATGAAAAACTGTTTTTT. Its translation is CASSYGRVPTNEKLFF.

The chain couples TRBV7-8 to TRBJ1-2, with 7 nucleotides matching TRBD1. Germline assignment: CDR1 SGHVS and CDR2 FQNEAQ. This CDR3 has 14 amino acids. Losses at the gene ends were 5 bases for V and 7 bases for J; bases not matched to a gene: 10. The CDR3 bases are TGTGCCAGCAGCCTCGGAGGGGGCGCGGTTGGCTACACCTTC. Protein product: CASSLGGGAVGYTF.

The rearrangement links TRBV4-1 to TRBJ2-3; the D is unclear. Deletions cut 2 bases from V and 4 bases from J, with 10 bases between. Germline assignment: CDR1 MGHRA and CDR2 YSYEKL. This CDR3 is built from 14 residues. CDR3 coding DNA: TGCGCCAGCAGCCAATCTAGAGGTGCAGATACGCAGTATTTT. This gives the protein CASSQSRGADTQYF.

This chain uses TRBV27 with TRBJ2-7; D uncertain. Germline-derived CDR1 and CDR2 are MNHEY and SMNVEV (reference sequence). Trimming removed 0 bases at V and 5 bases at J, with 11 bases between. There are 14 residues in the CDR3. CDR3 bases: TGTGCCAGCAGTTTATCGATCTTGTCAGACGAGCAGTACTTC. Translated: CASSLSILSDEQYF.

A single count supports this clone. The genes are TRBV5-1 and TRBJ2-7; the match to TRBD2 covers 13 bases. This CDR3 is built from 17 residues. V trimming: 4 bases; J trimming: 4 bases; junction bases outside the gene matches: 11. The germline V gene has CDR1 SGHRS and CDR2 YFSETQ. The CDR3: CASSPGLAGSYTYEQYF. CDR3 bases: TGCGCCAGCAGCCCGGGACTAGCGGGATCTTATACTTACGAGCAGTACTTC.